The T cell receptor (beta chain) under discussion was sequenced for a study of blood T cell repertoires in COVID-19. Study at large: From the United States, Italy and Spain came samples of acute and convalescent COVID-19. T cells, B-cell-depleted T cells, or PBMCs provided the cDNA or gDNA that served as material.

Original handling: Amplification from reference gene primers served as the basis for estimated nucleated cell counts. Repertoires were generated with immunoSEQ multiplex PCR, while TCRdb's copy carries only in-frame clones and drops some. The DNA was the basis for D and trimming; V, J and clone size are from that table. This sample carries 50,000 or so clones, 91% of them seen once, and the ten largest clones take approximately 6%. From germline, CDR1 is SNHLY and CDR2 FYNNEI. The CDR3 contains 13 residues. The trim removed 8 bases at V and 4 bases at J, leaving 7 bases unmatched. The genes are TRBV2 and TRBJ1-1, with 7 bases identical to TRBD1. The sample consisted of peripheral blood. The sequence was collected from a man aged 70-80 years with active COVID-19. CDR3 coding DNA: TGTGCCAGCGGGGAACAGGGGCGCACTGAAGCTTTCTTT. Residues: CASGEQGRTEAFF.